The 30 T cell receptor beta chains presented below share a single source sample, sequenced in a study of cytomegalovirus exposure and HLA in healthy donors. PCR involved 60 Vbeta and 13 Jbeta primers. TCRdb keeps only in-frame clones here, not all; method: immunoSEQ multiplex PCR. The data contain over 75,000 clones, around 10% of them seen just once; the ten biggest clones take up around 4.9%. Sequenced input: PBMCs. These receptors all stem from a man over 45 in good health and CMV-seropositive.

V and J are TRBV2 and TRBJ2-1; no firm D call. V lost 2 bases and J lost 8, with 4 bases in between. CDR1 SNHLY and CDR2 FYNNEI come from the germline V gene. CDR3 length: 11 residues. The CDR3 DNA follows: TGTGCCAGCAGTGAATATCATGAGCAGTTCTTC. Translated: CASSEYHEQFF.

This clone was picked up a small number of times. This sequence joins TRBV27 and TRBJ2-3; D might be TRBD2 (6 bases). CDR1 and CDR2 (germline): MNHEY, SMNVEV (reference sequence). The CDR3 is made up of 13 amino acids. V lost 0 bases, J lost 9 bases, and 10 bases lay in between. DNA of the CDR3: TGTGCCAGCAGTTTATCGATCGGGGGAACGCAGTATTTT. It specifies CASSLSIGGTQYF.

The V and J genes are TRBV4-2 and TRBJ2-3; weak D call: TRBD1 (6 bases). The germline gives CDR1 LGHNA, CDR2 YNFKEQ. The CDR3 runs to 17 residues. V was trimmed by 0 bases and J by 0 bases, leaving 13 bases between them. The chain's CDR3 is CASSQEPQGTSTDTQYF. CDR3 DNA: TGTGCCAGCAGCCAAGAACCACAGGGCACTAGCACAGATACGCAGTATTTT.

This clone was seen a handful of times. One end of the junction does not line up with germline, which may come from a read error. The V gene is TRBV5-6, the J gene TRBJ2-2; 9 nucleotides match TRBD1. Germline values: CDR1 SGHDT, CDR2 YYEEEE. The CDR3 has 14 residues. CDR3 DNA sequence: TGTGCCAGCAGCGCCGGGACAGGGACCGGGGAGATGTTTTTC. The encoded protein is CASSAGTGTGEMFF.

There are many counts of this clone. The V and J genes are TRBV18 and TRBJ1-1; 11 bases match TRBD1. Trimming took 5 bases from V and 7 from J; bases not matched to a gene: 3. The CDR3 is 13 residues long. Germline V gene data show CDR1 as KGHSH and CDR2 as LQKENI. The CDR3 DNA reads TGTGCCAGCTCATACGGGACAGGGGGTGAAGCTTTCTTT. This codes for CASSYGTGGEAFF.

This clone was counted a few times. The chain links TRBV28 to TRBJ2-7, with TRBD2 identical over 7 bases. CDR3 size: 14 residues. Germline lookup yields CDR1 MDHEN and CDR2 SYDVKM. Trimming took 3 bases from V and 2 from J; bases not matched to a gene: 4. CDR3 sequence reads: CASSFREGTYEQYF. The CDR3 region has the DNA TGTGCCAGCAGTTTCAGGGAGGGAACCTACGAGCAGTACTTC.

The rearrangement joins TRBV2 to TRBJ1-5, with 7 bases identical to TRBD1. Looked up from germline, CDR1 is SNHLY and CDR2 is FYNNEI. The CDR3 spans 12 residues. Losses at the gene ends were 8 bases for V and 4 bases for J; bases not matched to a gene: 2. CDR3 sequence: CASSGQNQPQHF. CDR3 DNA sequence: TGTGCCAGCTCGGGACAGAATCAGCCCCAGCATTTT.

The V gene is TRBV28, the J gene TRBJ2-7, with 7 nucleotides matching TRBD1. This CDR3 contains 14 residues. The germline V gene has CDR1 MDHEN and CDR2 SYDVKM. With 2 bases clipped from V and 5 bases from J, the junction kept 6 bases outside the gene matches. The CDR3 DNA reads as TGTGCCAGCAGTTTACCAGGGGGAAAAAACGAGCAGTACTTC. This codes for CASSLPGGKNEQYF.

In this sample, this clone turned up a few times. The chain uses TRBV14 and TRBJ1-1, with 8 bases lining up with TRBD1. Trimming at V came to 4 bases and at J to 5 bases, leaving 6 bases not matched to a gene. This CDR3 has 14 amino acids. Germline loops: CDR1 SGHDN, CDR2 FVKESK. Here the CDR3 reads CASSPRQGRTEAFF. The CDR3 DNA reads TGTGCCAGCAGCCCTAGACAGGGGAGGACTGAAGCTTTCTTT.

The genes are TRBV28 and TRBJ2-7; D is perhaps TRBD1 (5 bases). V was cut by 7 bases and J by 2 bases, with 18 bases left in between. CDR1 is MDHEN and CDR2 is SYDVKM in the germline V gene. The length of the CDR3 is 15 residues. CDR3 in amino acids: CASKAAGYQTYEQYF. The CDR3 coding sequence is TGTGCCAGCAAGGCCGCAGGGTACCAAACCTACGAGCAGTACTTC.

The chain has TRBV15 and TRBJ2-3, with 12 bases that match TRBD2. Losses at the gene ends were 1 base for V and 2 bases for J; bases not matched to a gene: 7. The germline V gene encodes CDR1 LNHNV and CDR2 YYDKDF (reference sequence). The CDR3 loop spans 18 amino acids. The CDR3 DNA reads TGTGCCACCAGCAGAGTCCGACTAGCGGGAGCTCCCACAGATACGCAGTATTTT. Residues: CATSRVRLAGAPTDTQYF.

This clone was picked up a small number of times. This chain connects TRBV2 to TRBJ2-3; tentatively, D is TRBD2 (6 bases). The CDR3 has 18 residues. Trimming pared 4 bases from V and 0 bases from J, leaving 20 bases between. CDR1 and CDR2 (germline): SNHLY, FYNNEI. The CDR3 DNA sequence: TGTGCCAGCAGTGTGGTTCGGACTACCCCGATTAGCACAGATACGCAGTATTTT. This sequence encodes CASSVVRTTPISTDTQYF.

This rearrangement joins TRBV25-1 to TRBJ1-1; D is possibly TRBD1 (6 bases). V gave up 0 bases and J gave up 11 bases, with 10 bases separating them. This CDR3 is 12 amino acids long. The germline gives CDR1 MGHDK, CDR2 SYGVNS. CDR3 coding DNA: TGTGCCAGCAGTGAATATCAGGGGTTGGCTTTCTTT. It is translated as CASSEYQGLAFF.

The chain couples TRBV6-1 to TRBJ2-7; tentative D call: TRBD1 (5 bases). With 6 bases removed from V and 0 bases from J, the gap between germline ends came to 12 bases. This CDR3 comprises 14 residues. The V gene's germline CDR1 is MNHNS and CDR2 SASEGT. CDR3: CASSPYRISYEQYF. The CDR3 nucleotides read TGTGCCAGCAGCCCTTACAGGATCTCCTACGAGCAGTACTTC.

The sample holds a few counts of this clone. The CDR3: CAWRRDRDETYEQYF. Written as DNA, the CDR3 is TGTGCCTGGAGAAGAGACAGGGACGAAACCTACGAGCAGTACTTC. The V gene is TRBV30, the J gene TRBJ2-7, with 7 bases lining up with TRBD1. The germline V gene has CDR1 GTSNPN and CDR2 SVGIG (reference sequence). The CDR3 is made up of 15 amino acids. V gave up 3 bases and J gave up 2 bases; unmatched junction bases: 10.

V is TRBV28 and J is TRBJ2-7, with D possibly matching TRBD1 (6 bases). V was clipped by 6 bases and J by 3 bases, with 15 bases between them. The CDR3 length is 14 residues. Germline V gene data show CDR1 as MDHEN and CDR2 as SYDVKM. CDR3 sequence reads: CASRSGTSLYEQYF. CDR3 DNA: TGTGCCAGCAGGTCCGGGACATCTCTCTACGAGCAGTACTTC.

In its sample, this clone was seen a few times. CDR3 coding DNA: TGTGCCAGCCGGGGGGGATCTTCCGTCTACGAGCAGTACTTC. This codes for CASRGGSSVYEQYF. This rearrangement joins TRBV27 to TRBJ2-7, with TRBD2 identical over 8 bases. This CDR3 spans 14 amino acids. Germline CDR1 reads MNHEY; CDR2 reads SMNVEV (reference sequence). V trimming: 8 bases; J trimming: 3 bases; junction bases outside the gene matches: 9.

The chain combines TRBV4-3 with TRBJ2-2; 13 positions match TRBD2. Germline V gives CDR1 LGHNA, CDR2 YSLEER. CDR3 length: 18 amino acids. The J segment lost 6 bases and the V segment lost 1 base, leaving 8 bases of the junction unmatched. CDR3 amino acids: CASSQGLGLAGAAGELFF. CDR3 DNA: TGCGCCAGCAGCCAAGGGCTAGGACTAGCGGGAGCGGCCGGGGAGCTGTTTTTT.

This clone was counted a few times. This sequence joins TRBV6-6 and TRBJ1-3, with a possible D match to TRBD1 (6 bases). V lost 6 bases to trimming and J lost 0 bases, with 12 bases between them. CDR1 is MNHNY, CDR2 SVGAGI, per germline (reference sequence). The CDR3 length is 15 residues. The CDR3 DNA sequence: TGTGCCAGCAGGGGGGCTGGGTTCTCTGGAAACACCATATATTTT. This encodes CASRGAGFSGNTIYF.

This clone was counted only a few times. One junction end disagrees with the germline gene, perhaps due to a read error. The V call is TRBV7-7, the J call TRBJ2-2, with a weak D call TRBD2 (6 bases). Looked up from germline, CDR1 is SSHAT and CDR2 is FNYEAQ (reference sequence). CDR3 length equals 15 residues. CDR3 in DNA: TGTGCTAGCAGCCTAGGGAAAGGAGGGACCGGGGAGCTGTTTTTT. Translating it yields CASSLGKGGTGELFF.

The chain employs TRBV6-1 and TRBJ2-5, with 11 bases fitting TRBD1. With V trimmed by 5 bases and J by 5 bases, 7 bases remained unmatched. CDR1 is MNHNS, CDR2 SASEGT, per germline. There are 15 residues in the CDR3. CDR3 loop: CASSFGTGGRETQYF. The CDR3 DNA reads TGTGCCAGCAGTTTTGGGACAGGGGGGCGGGAGACCCAGTACTTC.

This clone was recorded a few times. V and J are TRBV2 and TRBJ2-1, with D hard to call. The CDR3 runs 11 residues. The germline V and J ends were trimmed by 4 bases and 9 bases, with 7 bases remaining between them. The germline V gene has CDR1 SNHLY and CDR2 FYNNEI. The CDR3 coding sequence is TGTGCCAGCAGTGTCATGAGTGAGCAGTTCTTC. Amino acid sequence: CASSVMSEQFF.

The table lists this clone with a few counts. In DNA, the CDR3 is TGTGCCAGTAGCTCGTGGACTAGCCGCACAGATACGCAGTATTTT. Translated: CASSSWTSRTDTQYF. The rearrangement joins TRBV19 to TRBJ2-3; 8 bases match TRBD2. Trimming cost V 6 bases and J 1 base; bases outside gene matches: 6. The CDR3 length is 15 residues. The germline V gene encodes CDR1 LNHDA and CDR2 SQIVND (reference sequence).

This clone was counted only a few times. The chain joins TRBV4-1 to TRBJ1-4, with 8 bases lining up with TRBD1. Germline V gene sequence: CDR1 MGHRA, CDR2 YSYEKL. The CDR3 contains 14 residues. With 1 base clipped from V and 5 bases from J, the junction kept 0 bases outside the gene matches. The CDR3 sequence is CASSQGDRNEKLFF. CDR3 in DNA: TGCGCCAGCAGCCAAGGGGACAGGAATGAAAAACTGTTTTTT.

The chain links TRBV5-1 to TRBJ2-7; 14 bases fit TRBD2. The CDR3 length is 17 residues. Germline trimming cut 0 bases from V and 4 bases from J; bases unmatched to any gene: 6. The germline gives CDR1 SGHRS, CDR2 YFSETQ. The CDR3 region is CASSLGLGLAGEYEQYF. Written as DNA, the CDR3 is TGCGCCAGCAGCTTGGGTTTGGGACTAGCGGGAGAGTACGAGCAGTACTTC.

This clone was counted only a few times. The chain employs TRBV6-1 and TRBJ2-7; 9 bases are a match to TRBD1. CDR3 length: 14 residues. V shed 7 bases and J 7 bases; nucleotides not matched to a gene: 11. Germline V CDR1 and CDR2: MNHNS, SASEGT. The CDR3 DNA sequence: TGTGCCAGCACCCTAGGACAGGGGCTTCGGGAGCAGTACTTC. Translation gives CASTLGQGLREQYF.

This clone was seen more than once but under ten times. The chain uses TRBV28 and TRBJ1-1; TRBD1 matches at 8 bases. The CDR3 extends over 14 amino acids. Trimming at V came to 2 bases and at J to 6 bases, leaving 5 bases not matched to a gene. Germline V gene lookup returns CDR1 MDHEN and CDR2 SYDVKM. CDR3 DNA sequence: TGTGCCAGCAGTTTAGGACAGGGCGTCCCTGAAGCTTTCTTT. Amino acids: CASSLGQGVPEAFF. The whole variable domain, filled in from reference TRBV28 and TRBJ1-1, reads DVKVTQSSRYLVKRTGEKVFLECVQDMDHENMFWYRQDPGLGLRLIYFSYDVKMKEKGDIPEGYSVSREKKERFSLILESASTNQTSMYLCASSLGQGVPEAFFGQGTRLTVV.

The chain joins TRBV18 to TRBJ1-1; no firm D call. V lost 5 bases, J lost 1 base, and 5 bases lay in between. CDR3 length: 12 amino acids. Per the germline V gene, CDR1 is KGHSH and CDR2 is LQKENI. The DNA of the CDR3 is TGTGCCAGCTCAAATAAGAACACTGAAGCTTTCTTT. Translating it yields CASSNKNTEAFF.

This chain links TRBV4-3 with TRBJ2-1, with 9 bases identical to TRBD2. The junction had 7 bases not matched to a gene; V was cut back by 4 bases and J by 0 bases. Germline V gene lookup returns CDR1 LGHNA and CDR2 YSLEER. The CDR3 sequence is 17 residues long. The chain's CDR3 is CASSRLISGSSYNEQFF. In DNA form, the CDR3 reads TGCGCCAGCAGCCGACTAATTAGCGGGAGCTCCTACAATGAGCAGTTCTTC.

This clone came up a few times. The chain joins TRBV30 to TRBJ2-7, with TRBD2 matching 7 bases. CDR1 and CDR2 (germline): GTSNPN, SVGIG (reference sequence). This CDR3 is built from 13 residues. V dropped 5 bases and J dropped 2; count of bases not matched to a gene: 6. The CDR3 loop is CAWSSGSTYEQYF. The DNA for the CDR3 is TGTGCCTGGTCTAGCGGATCCACCTACGAGCAGTACTTC.